This TCR beta chain came from a study of cytomegalovirus exposure and HLA in healthy donors. PCR employed 60 Vbeta and 13 Jbeta primers. Some clones are missing from TCRdb's copy, which holds only in-frame ones; the method was immunoSEQ multiplex PCR. The table lists roughly 190,000 clones. Study outcomes and limitations: 164 TCR beta chains were listed as cytomegalovirus-associated.

The CDR3 contains 15 residues. Between the trimmed V and J ends, which lost 6 bases and 1 base, there was a span of 13 bases. Germline V gene lookup returns CDR1 SGDLS and CDR2 YYNGEE. Notes on this clone: Its antigen is undetermined.

Sequencing was carried out using PBMCs. The rearrangement joins TRBV9 to TRBJ2-2; the D gene is possibly TRBD2 (6 bases). The source of this sequence is a woman in her late teens or twenties in good health and CMV-seropositive. The DNA of the CDR3 is TGTGCCAGCAAACGGGGGAGTTTGAACACCGGGGAGCTGTTTTTT. Protein product: CASKRGSLNTGELFF.